This TCR beta chain was identified during a study of blood T cell repertoires in COVID-19. The germline V gene has CDR1 MNHEY and CDR2 SMNVEV (reference sequence). V was pared by 6 bases and J by 2 bases, with 14 bases between. The CDR3 runs to 15 residues. The data were produced by immunoSEQ multiplex PCR, yet TCRdb's version contains in-frame clones alone and is incomplete. The sample has approximately 250,000 clones, over 80% seen once. The sequence was obtained from a woman in her 40s who had recovered from COVID-19. Material: peripheral blood. V and J are TRBV27 and TRBJ1-5; no definite D call. The CDR3 DNA follows: TGTGCCAGCAGCGATGGTCTTGTAGGCAATCAGCCCCAGCATTTT. Translating it yields CASSDGLVGNQPQHF.